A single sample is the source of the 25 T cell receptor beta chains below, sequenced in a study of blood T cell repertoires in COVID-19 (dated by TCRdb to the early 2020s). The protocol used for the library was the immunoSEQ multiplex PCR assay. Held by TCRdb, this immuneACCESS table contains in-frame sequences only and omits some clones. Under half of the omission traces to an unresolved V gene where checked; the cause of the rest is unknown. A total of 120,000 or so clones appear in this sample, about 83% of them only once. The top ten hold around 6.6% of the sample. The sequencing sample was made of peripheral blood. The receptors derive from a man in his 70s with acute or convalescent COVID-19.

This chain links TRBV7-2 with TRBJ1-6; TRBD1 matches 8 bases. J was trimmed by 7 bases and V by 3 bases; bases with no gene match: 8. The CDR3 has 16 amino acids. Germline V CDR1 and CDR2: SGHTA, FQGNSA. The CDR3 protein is CASSLNQGARNSPLHF. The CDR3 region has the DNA TGTGCCAGCAGCTTGAACCAGGGGGCGCGGAATTCACCCCTCCACTTT. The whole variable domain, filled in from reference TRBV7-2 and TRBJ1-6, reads GAGVSQSPSNKVTEKGKDVELRCDPISGHTALYWYRQSLGQGLEFLIYFQGNSAPDKSGLPSDRFSAERTGGSVSTLTIQRTQQEDSAVYLCASSLNQGARNSPLHFGNGTRLTVT.

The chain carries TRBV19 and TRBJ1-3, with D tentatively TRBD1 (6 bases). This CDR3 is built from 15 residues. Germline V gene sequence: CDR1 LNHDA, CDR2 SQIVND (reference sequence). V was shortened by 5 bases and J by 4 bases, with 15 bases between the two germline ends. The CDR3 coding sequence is TGTGCCAGTAGTCCAAGCCCCGGACAGGGAAACACCATATATTTT. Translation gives CASSPSPGQGNTIYF.

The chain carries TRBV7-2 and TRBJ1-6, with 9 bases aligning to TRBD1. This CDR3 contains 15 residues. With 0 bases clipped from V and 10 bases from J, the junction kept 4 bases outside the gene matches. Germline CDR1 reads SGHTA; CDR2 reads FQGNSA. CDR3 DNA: TGTGCCAGCAGCTTAGCGGGACAGGGCCAATCACCCCTCCACTTT. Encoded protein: CASSLAGQGQSPLHF.

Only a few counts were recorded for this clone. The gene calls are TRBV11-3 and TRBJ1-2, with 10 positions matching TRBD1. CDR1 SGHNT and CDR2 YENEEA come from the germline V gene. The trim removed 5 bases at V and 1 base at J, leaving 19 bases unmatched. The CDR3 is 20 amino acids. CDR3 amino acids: CASSLNWDRDRGECNYGYTF. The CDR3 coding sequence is TGTGCCAGCAGCCTCAATTGGGACCGGGACAGGGGCGAATGTAACTATGGCTACACCTTC.

DNA of the CDR3: TGCAGTGTGCGACGGGTAAAAGAGCAGTTCTTC. Translation gives CSVRRVKEQFF. The J gene is TRBJ2-1, the V gene TRBV20-1; D remains unclear. V was cut by 7 bases and J by 10 bases, with 14 bases left in between. The CDR3 extends over 11 amino acids. Germline loops: CDR1 DFQATT, CDR2 SNEGSKA (reference sequence).

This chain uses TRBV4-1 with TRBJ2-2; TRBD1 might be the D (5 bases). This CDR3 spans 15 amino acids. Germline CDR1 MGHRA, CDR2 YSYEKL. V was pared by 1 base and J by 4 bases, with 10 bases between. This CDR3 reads CASSQVGASTGELFF. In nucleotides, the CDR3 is TGCGCCAGCAGCCAAGTTGGGGCGAGCACCGGGGAGCTGTTTTTT.

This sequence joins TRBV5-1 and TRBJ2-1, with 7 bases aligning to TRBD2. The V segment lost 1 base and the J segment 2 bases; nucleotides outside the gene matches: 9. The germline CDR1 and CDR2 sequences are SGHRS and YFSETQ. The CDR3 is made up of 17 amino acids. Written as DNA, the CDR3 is TGCGCCAGCAGCTTGTTCCGCGGCGGGAGAACCTACAATGAGCAGTTCTTC. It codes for CASSLFRGGRTYNEQFF.

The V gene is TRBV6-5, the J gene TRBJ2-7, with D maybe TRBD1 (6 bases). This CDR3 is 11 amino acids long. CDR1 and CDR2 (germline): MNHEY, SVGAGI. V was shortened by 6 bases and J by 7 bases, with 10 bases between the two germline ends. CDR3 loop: CASSQGSEQYF. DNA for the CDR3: TGTGCCAGCAGCCAGGGGAGTGAGCAGTACTTC.

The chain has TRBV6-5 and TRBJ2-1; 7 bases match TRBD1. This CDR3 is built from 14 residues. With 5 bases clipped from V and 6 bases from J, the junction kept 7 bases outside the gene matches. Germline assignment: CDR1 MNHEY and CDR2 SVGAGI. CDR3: CASSRQQGRNEQFF. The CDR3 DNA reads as TGTGCCAGCAGTCGTCAACAGGGGCGCAATGAGCAGTTCTTC.

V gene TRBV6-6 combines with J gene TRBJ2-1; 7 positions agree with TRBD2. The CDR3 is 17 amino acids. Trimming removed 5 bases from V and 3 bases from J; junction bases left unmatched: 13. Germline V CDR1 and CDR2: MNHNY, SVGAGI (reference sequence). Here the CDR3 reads CASSPEVPGLHYNEQFF. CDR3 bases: TGTGCCAGCAGTCCAGAGGTCCCGGGACTACACTACAATGAGCAGTTCTTC.

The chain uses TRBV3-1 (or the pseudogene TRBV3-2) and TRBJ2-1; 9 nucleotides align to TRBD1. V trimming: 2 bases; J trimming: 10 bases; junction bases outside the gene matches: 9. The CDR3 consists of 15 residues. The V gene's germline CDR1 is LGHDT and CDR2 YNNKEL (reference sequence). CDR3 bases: TGTGCCAGCAGCCAAAGCGGGACAGGGTTCGGCGAGCAGTTCTTC. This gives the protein CASSQSGTGFGEQFF.

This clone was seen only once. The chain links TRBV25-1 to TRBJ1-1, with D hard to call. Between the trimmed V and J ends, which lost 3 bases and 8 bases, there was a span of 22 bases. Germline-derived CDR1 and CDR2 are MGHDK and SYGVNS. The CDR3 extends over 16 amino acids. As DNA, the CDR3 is TGTGCCAGCAGTGAGAGGGCGGCCGGTCCCTTAAGCGAAGCTTTCTTT. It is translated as CASSERAAGPLSEAFF.

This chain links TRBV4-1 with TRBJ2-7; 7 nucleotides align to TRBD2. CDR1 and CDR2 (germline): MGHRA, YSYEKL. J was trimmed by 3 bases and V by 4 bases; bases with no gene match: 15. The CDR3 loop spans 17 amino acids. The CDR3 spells CASSPSNLGLGGYEQYF. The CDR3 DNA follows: TGCGCCAGCAGCCCTAGTAATCTTGGACTAGGCGGCTACGAGCAGTACTTC.

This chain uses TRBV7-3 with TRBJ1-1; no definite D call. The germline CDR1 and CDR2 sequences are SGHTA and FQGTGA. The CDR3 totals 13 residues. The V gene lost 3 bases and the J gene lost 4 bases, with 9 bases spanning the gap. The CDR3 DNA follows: TGTGCCAGCAGCTTCGATGAGGGCACTGAAGCTTTCTTT. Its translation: CASSFDEGTEAFF.

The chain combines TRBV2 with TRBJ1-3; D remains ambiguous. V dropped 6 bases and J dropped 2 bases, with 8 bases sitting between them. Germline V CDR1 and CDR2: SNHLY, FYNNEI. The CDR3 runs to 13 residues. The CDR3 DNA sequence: TGTGCCAGCAGCGGGATCACTGGAAACACCATATATTTT. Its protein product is CASSGITGNTIYF.

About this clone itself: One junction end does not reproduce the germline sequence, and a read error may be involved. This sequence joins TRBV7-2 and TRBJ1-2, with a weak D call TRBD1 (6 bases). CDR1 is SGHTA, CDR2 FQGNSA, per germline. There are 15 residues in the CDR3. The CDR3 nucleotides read TGTGCAAGCAGCTTAGTATTGGCAGGGGACTATGGCTACACCTTC. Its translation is CASSLVLAGDYGYTF.

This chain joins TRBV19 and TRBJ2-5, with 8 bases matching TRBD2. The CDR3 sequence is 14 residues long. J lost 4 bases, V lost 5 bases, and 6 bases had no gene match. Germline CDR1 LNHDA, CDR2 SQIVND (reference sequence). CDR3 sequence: CASSSSGSAETQYF. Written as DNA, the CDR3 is TGTGCCAGTAGTTCAAGCGGGAGTGCAGAGACCCAGTACTTC.

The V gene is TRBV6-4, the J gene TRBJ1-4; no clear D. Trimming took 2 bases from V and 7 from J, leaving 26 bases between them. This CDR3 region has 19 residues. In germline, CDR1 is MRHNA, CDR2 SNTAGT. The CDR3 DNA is TGTGCCAGCAGTGACCTAATCCCCGACATCCAGCAAGGTGCTGAAAAACTGTTTTTT. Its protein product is CASSDLIPDIQQGAEKLFF.

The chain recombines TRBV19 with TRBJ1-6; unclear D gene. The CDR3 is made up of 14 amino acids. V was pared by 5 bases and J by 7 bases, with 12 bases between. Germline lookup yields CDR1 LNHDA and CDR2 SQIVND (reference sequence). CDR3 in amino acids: CASSEAGGNSPLHF. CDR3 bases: TGTGCCAGTAGTGAGGCAGGAGGAAATTCACCCCTCCACTTT.

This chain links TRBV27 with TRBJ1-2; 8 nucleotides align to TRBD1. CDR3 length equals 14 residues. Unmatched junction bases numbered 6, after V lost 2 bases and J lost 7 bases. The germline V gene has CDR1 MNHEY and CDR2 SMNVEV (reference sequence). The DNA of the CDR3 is TGTGCCAGCAGTTTAGCCCAGGGGGCCATTGGCTACACCTTC. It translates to CASSLAQGAIGYTF.

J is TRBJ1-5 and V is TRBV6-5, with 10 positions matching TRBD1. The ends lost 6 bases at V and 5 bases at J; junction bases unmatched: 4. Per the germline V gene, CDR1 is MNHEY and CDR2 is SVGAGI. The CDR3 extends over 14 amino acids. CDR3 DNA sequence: TGTGCCAGCAGGACAGGGGGCTGGGATCAGCCCCAGCATTTT. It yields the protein CASRTGGWDQPQHF.

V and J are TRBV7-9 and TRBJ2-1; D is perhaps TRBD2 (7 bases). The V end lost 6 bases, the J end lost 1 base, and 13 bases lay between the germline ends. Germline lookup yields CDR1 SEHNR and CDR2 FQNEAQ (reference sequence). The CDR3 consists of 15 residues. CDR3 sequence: CASSSRGASYNEQFF. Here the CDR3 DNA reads TGTGCCAGCAGTTCACGGGGGGCGTCCTACAATGAGCAGTTCTTC.

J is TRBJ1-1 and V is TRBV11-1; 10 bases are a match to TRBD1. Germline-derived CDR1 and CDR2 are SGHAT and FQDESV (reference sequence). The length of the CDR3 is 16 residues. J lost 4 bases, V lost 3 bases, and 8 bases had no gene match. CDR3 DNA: TGTGCCAGCAGCTTTCAACCGGGACAGGGGTTCACTGAAGCTTTCTTT. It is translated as CASSFQPGQGFTEAFF.

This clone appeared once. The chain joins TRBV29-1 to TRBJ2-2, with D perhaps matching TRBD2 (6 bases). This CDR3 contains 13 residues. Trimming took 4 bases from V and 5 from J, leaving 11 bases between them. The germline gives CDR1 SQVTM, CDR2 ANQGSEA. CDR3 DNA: TGCAGCGTTGTGCGGGGTCAGACCGGGGAGCTGTTTTTT. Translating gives CSVVRGQTGELFF.

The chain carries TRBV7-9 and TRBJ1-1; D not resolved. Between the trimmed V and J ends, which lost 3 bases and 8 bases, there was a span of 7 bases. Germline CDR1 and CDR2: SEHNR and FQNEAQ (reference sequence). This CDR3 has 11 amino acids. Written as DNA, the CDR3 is TGTGCCAGCAGCTTTATCGAGGAAGCTTTCTTT. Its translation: CASSFIEEAFF.